The 23 T cell receptor beta chains presented below share a single source sample, sequenced in a study of blood T cell repertoires in COVID-19. Sequenced by immunoSEQ multiplex PCR; TCRdb stores in-frame clones only, minus some. The profile covers some 60,000 clones, with about nine tenths appearing a single time and roughly 1.7% taken by the ten largest. The sample comprised peripheral blood. These TCRs come from a human donor in a cohort sampled during active COVID-19.

This clone was picked up one time. The DNA of the CDR3 is TGTGCCAGCAGCTTGGTTGGGCGTCCCACTGAAGCTTTCTTT. It translates to CASSLVGRPTEAFF. V usage is TRBV5-8 and J usage is TRBJ1-1; D gene unclear. Germline-derived CDR1 and CDR2 are SGHTS and YDEGEE. The CDR3 is 14 residues long. V lost 0 bases to trimming and J lost 4 bases, with 10 bases between them.

The chain combines TRBV28 with TRBJ2-7; D perhaps matches TRBD2 (5 bases). CDR3 size: 15 residues. The germline V and J ends were trimmed by 2 bases and 2 bases, with 13 bases remaining between them. Germline V CDR1 and CDR2: MDHEN, SYDVKM. The CDR3 nucleotides are TGTGCCAGCAGTTTACACGGAGGTCCCGCCTACGAGCAGTACTTC. This gives the protein CASSLHGGPAYEQYF.

This chain links TRBV5-1 with TRBJ2-7; 7 bases fit TRBD1. The CDR3 extends over 13 amino acids. Germline-derived CDR1 and CDR2 are SGHRS and YFSETQ. The V gene end was trimmed by 0 bases and the J gene end by 4 bases; junction bases not matched to a gene: 1. The chain's CDR3 is CASSLETGYEQYF. The CDR3, as DNA: TGCGCCAGCAGCTTGGAGACAGGGTACGAGCAGTACTTC.

The V and J genes are TRBV15 and TRBJ2-5; TRBD1 agrees at 8 bases. CDR3 length equals 17 residues. The V segment lost 1 base and the J segment 5 bases; nucleotides outside the gene matches: 12. CDR1 and CDR2 (germline): LNHNV, YYDKDF (reference sequence). The CDR3 reads CATSRGNPTGAGETQYF. DNA for the CDR3: TGTGCCACCAGCAGAGGAAACCCGACAGGGGCAGGGGAGACCCAGTACTTC.

This clone was observed a single time. This chain links TRBV28 with TRBJ2-5; D call uncertain. Trimming took off 6 bases at V and 0 bases at J, with 14 bases between the two ends. The germline V gene encodes CDR1 MDHEN and CDR2 SYDVKM. The CDR3 extends over 15 amino acids. The CDR3 is CASSPRTAYQETQYF. Here the CDR3 DNA reads TGTGCCAGCAGCCCGAGAACCGCATACCAAGAGACCCAGTACTTC. Full variable domain (missing parts from reference TRBV28 and TRBJ2-5): DVKVTQSSRYLVKRTGEKVFLECVQDMDHENMFWYRQDPGLGLRLIYFSYDVKMKEKGDIPEGYSVSREKKERFSLILESASTNQTSMYLCASSPRTAYQETQYFGPGTRLLVL.

This chain connects TRBV5-5 to TRBJ2-1; 8 bases are shared with TRBD2. Germline V gives CDR1 SGHKS, CDR2 YYEKEE (reference sequence). Germline trimming cut 0 bases from V and 3 bases from J; bases unmatched to any gene: 5. The CDR3 runs 16 residues. The CDR3: CASSLGYSGIYNEQFF. CDR3 sequence (DNA): TGTGCCAGCAGCTTGGGGTATAGCGGGATCTACAATGAGCAGTTCTTC.

The V and J genes are TRBV5-6 and TRBJ1-6, with D unclear. This CDR3 region has 15 residues. Germline loops: CDR1 SGHDT, CDR2 YYEEEE. V shed 1 base and J shed 7 bases, with 12 bases lying between them. CDR3 in amino acids: CASSLYDTTNSPLHF. The CDR3 bases are TGTGCCAGCAGCTTGTACGATACAACAAATTCACCCCTCCACTTT.

The chain carries TRBV28 and TRBJ2-3; D gene uncertain. Germline loops: CDR1 MDHEN, CDR2 SYDVKM. This CDR3 has 13 residues. The germline V and J ends were trimmed by 1 base and 4 bases, with 6 bases remaining between them. DNA for the CDR3: TGTGCCAGCAGTTTATTCAGTCCAGATACGCAGTATTTT. It codes for CASSLFSPDTQYF.

The V and J genes are TRBV5-1 and TRBJ2-1; 12 nucleotides agree with TRBD2. J gave up 0 bases and V 4 bases, and 5 bases lay outside the gene matches. The germline gives CDR1 SGHRS, CDR2 YFSETQ. The CDR3 totals 17 residues. The CDR3 loop reads CASSPGLAGYSYNEQFF. In nucleotides, the CDR3 is TGCGCCAGCAGCCCGGGACTAGCGGGCTACTCCTACAATGAGCAGTTCTTC.

J is TRBJ2-3 and V is TRBV6-5; TRBD1 matches 7 bases. This CDR3 has 12 residues. Germline loops: CDR1 MNHEY, CDR2 SVGAGI. J was trimmed by 3 bases and V by 6 bases; bases with no gene match: 0. CDR3 sequence (DNA): TGTGCCAGCAGCAGGGGGACAGATACGCAGTATTTT. Its translation: CASSRGTDTQYF.

The gene calls are TRBV6-2 or TRBV6-3 and TRBJ1-2; no clear D. This CDR3 region has 12 residues. Between the trimmed V and J ends, which lost 0 bases and 8 bases, there was a span of 7 bases. In germline, CDR1 is MNHEY, CDR2 SVGEGT. This CDR3 is CASSYSTGGYTF. The CDR3 coding sequence is TGTGCCAGCAGTTACTCGACGGGGGGCTACACCTTC.

This chain joins TRBV25-1 and TRBJ1-2; 9 bases fit TRBD1. The CDR3 length is 14 residues. J lost 4 bases, V lost 7 bases, and 7 bases had no gene match. Germline-derived CDR1 and CDR2 are MGHDK and SYGVNS. CDR3 loop: CASTTGQGFYGYTF. In DNA form, the CDR3 reads TGTGCCAGCACTACGGGACAGGGTTTCTATGGCTACACCTTC.

This clone has just one count. The rearrangement uses TRBV2 and TRBJ2-7, with 7 bases identical to TRBD1. The CDR3 contains 14 residues. With V trimmed by 4 bases and J by 0 bases, 3 bases remained unmatched. Germline V CDR1 and CDR2: SNHLY, FYNNEI. CDR3 sequence reads: CASSGDRYSYEQYF. The CDR3, as DNA: TGTGCCAGCAGTGGGGACAGATACTCCTACGAGCAGTACTTC.

In DNA form, the CDR3 reads TGTGCCAGTAGTGGGGAGGGCAGGGGCTACGAGCAGTACTTC. Encoded protein: CASSGEGRGYEQYF. V usage is TRBV19 and J usage is TRBJ2-7; possibly TRBD2 for D (7 bases). Germline values: CDR1 LNHDA, CDR2 SQIVND (reference sequence). CDR3 length: 14 amino acids. Trimming removed 5 bases at V and 3 bases at J, with 14 bases between.

V and J are TRBV7-2 and TRBJ2-7; D remains ambiguous. Per germline, CDR1 SGHTA and CDR2 FQGNSA. V was shortened by 1 base and J by 2 bases, with 9 bases between the two germline ends. CDR3 length equals 14 residues. The DNA for the CDR3 is TGTGCCAGCAGCTTAGGCCCTAGAACCTACGAGCAGTACTTC. Translated, it gives CASSLGPRTYEQYF. The whole variable domain, filled in from reference TRBV7-2 and TRBJ2-7, reads GAGVSQSPSNKVTEKGKDVELRCDPISGHTALYWYRQSLGQGLEFLIYFQGNSAPDKSGLPSDRFSAERTGGSVSTLTIQRTQQEDSAVYLCASSLGPRTYEQYFGPGTRLTVT.

This sequence joins TRBV27 and TRBJ2-1; D is perhaps TRBD2 (6 bases). Germline values: CDR1 MNHEY, CDR2 SMNVEV (reference sequence). The CDR3 is 15 amino acids. Between the trimmed V and J ends, which lost 5 bases and 0 bases, there was a span of 11 bases. CDR3 in DNA: TGTGCCAGCAGTGATGGAGCGGGCTCCTACAATGAGCAGTTCTTC. Its translation: CASSDGAGSYNEQFF.

This chain joins TRBV27 and TRBJ1-1; D perhaps matches TRBD1 (6 bases). This CDR3 has 17 residues. The V end lost 5 bases, the J end lost 1 base, and 20 bases lay between the germline ends. Per germline, CDR1 MNHEY and CDR2 SMNVEV (reference sequence). CDR3 coding DNA: TGTGCCAGCAGTCCCCTAACAGGGTGGGCACCGAACACTGAAGCTTTCTTT. Its protein product is CASSPLTGWAPNTEAFF.

The chain uses TRBV15 and TRBJ2-5, with 13 bases that match TRBD2. The CDR3 totals 18 residues. Germline values: CDR1 LNHNV, CDR2 YYDKDF (reference sequence). Trimming removed 3 bases from V and 1 base from J; junction bases left unmatched: 8. The CDR3 protein is CATSSWTSGRGLQETQYF. Here the CDR3 DNA reads TGTGCCACCAGCAGCTGGACTAGCGGGAGAGGGCTCCAAGAGACCCAGTACTTC.

This clone was recorded only once. The chain carries TRBV5-1 and TRBJ1-2; TRBD1 might be the D (5 bases). V gave up 7 bases and J gave up 4 bases, with 17 bases separating them. CDR1 is SGHRS, CDR2 YFSETQ, per germline. The CDR3 consists of 14 residues. The CDR3 region has the DNA TGCGCCAGCGCCCTGGGGCCCTATGGCTATGGCTACACCTTC. Amino acid sequence: CASALGPYGYGYTF.

The J gene is TRBJ1-4, the V gene TRBV15; TRBD1 might be the D (6 bases). The length of the CDR3 is 16 residues. V was shortened by 6 bases and J by 7 bases, with 21 bases between the two germline ends. Germline V lookup: CDR1 LNHNV, CDR2 YYDKDF (reference sequence). CDR3 in DNA: TGTGCCACCAGTTCTCAGTCGGGGGGCGGGGGTGAAAAACTGTTTTTT. This encodes CATSSQSGGGGEKLFF.

This clone occurred once. V gene TRBV5-8 combines with J gene TRBJ1-2, with D perhaps TRBD1 (6 bases). The germline V and J ends were trimmed by 4 bases and 4 bases, with 17 bases remaining between them. The CDR3 is 15 residues long. Per the germline V gene, CDR1 is SGHTS and CDR2 is YDEGEE. The CDR3 coding sequence is TGTGCCAGCAGCCTCCCGACAGGTACTACCTATGGCTACACCTTC. Amino acid sequence: CASSLPTGTTYGYTF.

V and J are TRBV10-3 and TRBJ2-3, with 11 bases matching TRBD2. Trimming removed 10 bases from V and 2 bases from J; junction bases left unmatched: 2. CDR3 size: 13 residues. Germline V gives CDR1 ENHRY, CDR2 SYGVKD. The chain's CDR3 is CATLAGDTDTQYF. CDR3 DNA sequence: TGTGCCACACTAGCGGGAGACACAGATACGCAGTATTTT.

The rearrangement joins TRBV29-1 to TRBJ2-7; 8 bases fit TRBD2. Trimming took 6 bases from V and 6 from J; bases not matched to a gene: 7. This CDR3 is 12 amino acids long. Germline V gives CDR1 SQVTM, CDR2 ANQGSEA. The CDR3 sequence: CSVIAGRGEQYF. The CDR3 DNA reads as TGCAGCGTAATAGCGGGGCGCGGCGAGCAGTACTTC.